The TCR beta chain described here comes from a study of early T cells in non-severe SARS-CoV-2 infection (dated by TCRdb to the early 2020s). The study in broad terms: Bulk RNA from unsorted whole blood was used for TCR sequencing, so alpha and beta chains could not be paired.

A case-control design nested within a healthcare worker cohort in London, UK, was used, with weekly nasopharyngeal swab PCR tests and blood sampling performed. Healthcare workers were recruited between 23 and 31 March 2020, during the week of the UK lockdown, and were followed weekly for up to about 15 weeks. Comment on this clonotype: The antigen this receptor binds is unknown. Qualities for individual bases were not recorded, and no much larger clone is one base off.

The method was 5' RACE. Sequenced using a NextSeq 500. To correct for sequencing error and PCR bias, the TCR library protocol tagged individual cDNA molecules with unique molecular identifiers. Both TCR alpha and beta chains were sequenced, and tight co-correlation was observed between alpha and beta sequence abundances in each sample. In the original analysis: Decombinator V4 was used to perform V gene, J gene and CDR3 annotation of TCR sequences. Expanded TCRs were defined as changing significantly between any two time points under a Poisson model with p below 0.0001. Abundances of TCRs were expressed as counts per million after normalisation to the total number of TCRs sequenced in each sample. MAIT TCRs were defined by TRAV1-2 paired with TRAJ12, TRAJ20 or TRAJ33, and iNKT TCRs by TRAV10 paired with TRAJ18. VDJdb, accessed 1 November 2021, was searched for CMV, EBV and SARS-CoV-2 annotated TCRs, excluding TCRs annotated for multiple antigens. The raw public data were reprocessed by TCRdb itself: fastp quality trimming at Q25, MiXCR clonotype calling, in-frame beta chains only. For every CDR3 protein sequence, its rows merge into one entry that carries the most common genes and DNA. TCRdb's processing, not the study's, gives the V and J calls here. The sample table records 55,000 or so distinct CDR3 sequences; 5% to 7.5% of these occur just once. The top ten clonotypes cover about 5.9% of the sample.

The study at large found these results: VDJdb matching was skewed toward anti-spike CD8 responses and likely underestimated virus-specific expansions, missing private and CD4 specificities.

The germline V gene sets CDR1 to LGHNA and CDR2 to YSLEER. V is cut by 0 bases and J by 1 base, and the space between the germline ends is 7 bases. There are 14 amino acids in the CDR3, from cysteine to phenylalanine inclusive. Here the CDR3 DNA is all that survives: 42 bases in frame from base 1. Rearrangement joined TRBV4-3 to TRBJ2-7; a tentative D call is TRBD2 (5 bases match). Sequences were derived from whole blood, sampled at baseline. This TCR came from an adult who was a healthcare worker with PCR-confirmed SARS-CoV-2 infection or an uninfected control (not recorded which). The CDR3 protein is CASSQERGSYEQYF. The DNA sequence is given as TGCGCCAGCAGCCAAGAACGGGGTTCCTACGAGCAGTACTTC.